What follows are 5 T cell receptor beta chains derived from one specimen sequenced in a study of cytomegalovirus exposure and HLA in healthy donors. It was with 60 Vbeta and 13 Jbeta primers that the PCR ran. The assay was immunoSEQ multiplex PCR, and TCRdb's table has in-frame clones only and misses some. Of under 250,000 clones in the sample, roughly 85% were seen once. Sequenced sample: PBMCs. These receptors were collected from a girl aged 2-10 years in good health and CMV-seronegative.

CDR3 region: CASSPGEGGGGYTF. DNA for the CDR3: TGTGCCAGCTCACCAGGAGAAGGGGGCGGTGGCTACACCTTC. V and J are TRBV18 and TRBJ1-2; 7 bases are a match to TRBD1. CDR3 length: 14 amino acids. Germline V lookup: CDR1 KGHSH, CDR2 LQKENI. J was trimmed by 7 bases and V by 2 bases; bases with no gene match: 7.

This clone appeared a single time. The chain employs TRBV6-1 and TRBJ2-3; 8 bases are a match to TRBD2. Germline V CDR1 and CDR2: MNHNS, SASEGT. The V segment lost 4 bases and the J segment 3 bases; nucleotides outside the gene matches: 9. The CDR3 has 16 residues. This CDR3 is CASSGGHPGGTDTQYF. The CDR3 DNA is TGTGCCAGCAGTGGGGGACACCCGGGGGGGACAGATACGCAGTATTTT.

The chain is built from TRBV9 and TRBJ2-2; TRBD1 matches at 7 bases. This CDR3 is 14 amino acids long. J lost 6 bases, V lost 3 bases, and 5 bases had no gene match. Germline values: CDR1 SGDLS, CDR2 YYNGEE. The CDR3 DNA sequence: TGTGCCAGCAGCGGGCAACAGGGGCCCGGGGAGCTGTTTTTT. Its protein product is CASSGQQGPGELFF.

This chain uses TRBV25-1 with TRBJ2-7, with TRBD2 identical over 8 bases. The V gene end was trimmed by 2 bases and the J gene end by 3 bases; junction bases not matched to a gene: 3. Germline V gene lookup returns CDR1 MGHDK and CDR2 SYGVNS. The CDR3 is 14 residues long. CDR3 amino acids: CASSETGLGYEQYF. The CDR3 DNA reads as TGTGCCAGCAGTGAAACGGGACTAGGCTACGAGCAGTACTTC.

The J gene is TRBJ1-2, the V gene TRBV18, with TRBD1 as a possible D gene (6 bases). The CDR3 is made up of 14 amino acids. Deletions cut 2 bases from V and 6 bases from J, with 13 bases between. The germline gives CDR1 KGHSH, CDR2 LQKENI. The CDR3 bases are TGTGCCAGCTCACCAGATGTGACAGGCCATGGCTACACCTTC. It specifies CASSPDVTGHGYTF. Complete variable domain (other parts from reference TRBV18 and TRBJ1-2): NAGVMQNPRHLVRRRGQEARLRCSPMKGHSHVYWYRQLPEEGLKFMVYLQKENIIDESGMPKERFSAEFPKEGPSILRIQQVVRGDSAAYFCASSPDVTGHGYTFGSGTRLTVV.